The 3 T cell receptor beta chains in this list originate from one sample, sequenced in a study of identical twins. TCRdb passed the 5' RACE reads through MiXCR, listing each CDR3 protein once. The sample comprises fewer than 500,000 distinct CDR3 sequences, more than 13% of which are singletons, and 0.98% rests with the top ten. The data were also submitted as part of a second study, on yellow fever vaccine responses in identical twins.

Sequencing input: CD4+ T cells sorted from blood. The source is a woman in her late teens or twenties in good health.

There are a few counts of this clonotype. V and J are TRBV7-2 and TRBJ1-1; D remains unclear. Germline lookup yields CDR1 SGHTA and CDR2 FQGNSA. V lost 5 bases and J lost 0, with 7 bases in between. The CDR3 covers 13 residues. The CDR3 spells CASSRNLNTEAFF. As DNA, the CDR3 is TGTGCCAGCAGCCGCAACTTGAACACTGAAGCTTTCTTT.

This clonotype was detected only a few times. The V gene is TRBV6-4, the J gene TRBJ1-2; D ambiguous. The V end lost 4 bases, the J end lost 4 bases, and 10 bases lay between the germline ends. The CDR3 length is 13 residues. CDR1 is MRHNA and CDR2 is SNTAGT in the germline V gene. CDR3 coding DNA: TGTGCCAGCAGTGTTCTTCGGGGCTATGGCTACACCTTC. Protein: CASSVLRGYGYTF.

The V gene is TRBV2, the J gene TRBJ2-7; the D call may be TRBD1 or TRBD2 (5 bases each). The CDR3 covers 13 residues. V shed 7 bases and J shed 4 bases, with 14 bases lying between them. The germline gives CDR1 SNHLY, CDR2 FYNNEI. In DNA, the CDR3 is TGTGCCAGCAAGTCGGGACCTACTTACGAGCAGTACTTC. Residues: CASKSGPTYEQYF.